This paragraph reports one TCR beta chain. The germline V gene encodes CDR1 MGHDK and CDR2 SYGVNS. The trim removed 6 bases at V and 0 bases at J, leaving 2 bases unmatched. This CDR3 region has 14 residues. The assay was immunoSEQ multiplex PCR, and TCRdb's table has in-frame clones only and misses some. The sample carries 150,000 to 200,000 clones, 91% recorded once. These data are taken from a study of control samples from healthy donors and cancer patients. The clonotype was recovered from a woman in her thirties in good health. The sample taken for sequencing was blood. The chain recombines TRBV25-1 with TRBJ1-1; 9 bases map to TRBD1. The chain's CDR3 is CASRGQGVNTEAFF. CDR3 DNA sequence: TGTGCCAGCAGGGGACAGGGAGTGAACACTGAAGCTTTCTTT.